The source of this TCR beta chain is a study of blood T cell repertoires in COVID-19. Assay: immunoSEQ multiplex PCR; the TCRdb copy retains only in-frame clones and omits some. The table has approximately 190,000 clones, around 80% seen once. This TCR was recovered from a man aged 30 to 39 with active or convalescent COVID-19. Material: peripheral blood.

The CDR3 protein is CASSRDRGVNYGYTF. The CDR3 DNA sequence: TGTGCCAGCAGCCGGGACAGGGGAGTTAACTATGGCTACACCTTC. The J gene is TRBJ1-2, the V gene TRBV7-8, with 10 bases identical to TRBD1. V lost 5 bases, J lost 1 base, and 4 bases stayed unmatched. There are 15 residues in the CDR3. Germline lookup yields CDR1 SGHVS and CDR2 FQNEAQ.